These 27 T cell receptor beta chains were all obtained from the same sample, sequenced in a study of spatial heterogeneity in lung cancer. The study's findings and limits: Tumor mutation counts were tracked by expanded intratumoral alpha and beta TCR counts.

Antigen specificity for these receptors is unknown. The time point was: sample taken at primary tumor resection. TCRdb reanalysed the 5' RACE reads using MiXCR and keeps one entry per CDR3 protein. The repertoire consists of 2,500 to 3,000 distinct CDR3 sequences, with 8% occurring once and the leading ten covering roughly 25%. The input for sequencing was lung tumor tissue, taken at surgery. The receptors shown here come from a male donor with early-stage non-small cell lung cancer.

This clonotype is labeled as medium-sized. This sequence joins TRBV3-1 and TRBJ1-6; D might be TRBD1 (5 bases). Trimming removed 2 bases from V and 5 bases from J, with 7 bases in between. Germline CDR1 and CDR2: LGHDT and YNNKEL (reference sequence). This CDR3 is built from 14 residues. The CDR3 DNA sequence: TGTGCCAGCAGCCAATTGACAGATAATTCACCCCTCCACTTT. This encodes CASSQLTDNSPLHF.

This chain connects TRBV5-5 to TRBJ1-4; D is ambiguous. Trimming removed 3 bases at V and 0 bases at J, with 9 bases between. Germline values: CDR1 SGHKS, CDR2 YYEKEE (reference sequence). The CDR3 consists of 15 residues. As DNA, the CDR3 is TGTGCCAGCAGCTCCCACAGAACAACTAATGAAAAACTGTTTTTT. Protein: CASSSHRTTNEKLFF.

This clonotype was picked up a small number of times. This rearrangement joins TRBV10-3 to TRBJ1-4; D is perhaps TRBD1 (6 bases). Trimming removed 6 bases from V and 4 bases from J, with 6 bases in between. Germline CDR1 and CDR2: ENHRY and SYGVKD. This CDR3 has 12 residues. The DNA for the CDR3 is TGTGCCATCAGAGGGGGTAATGAAAAACTGTTTTTT. It yields the protein CAIRGGNEKLFF.

This clonotype was detected many times. This rearrangement joins TRBV11-2 to TRBJ1-1, with D possibly TRBD1 on 5 matching bases. The CDR3 has 13 residues. The V end lost 3 bases, the J end lost 10 bases, and 15 bases lay between the germline ends. Germline V lookup: CDR1 SGHAT, CDR2 FQNNGV. The CDR3, as DNA: TGTGCCAGCAGCTTTGACCAGGGAAGGAGAGCTTTCTTT. It specifies CASSFDQGRRAFF.

This clonotype is categorized as medium-sized. The chain is built from TRBV28 and TRBJ1-4; TRBD1 might be the D (5 bases). CDR3 length: 12 amino acids. The germline V and J ends were trimmed by 6 bases and 8 bases, with 10 bases remaining between them. The V gene's germline CDR1 is MDHEN and CDR2 SYDVKM. The CDR3 sequence is CASRGPGEKLFF. In nucleotides, the CDR3 is TGTGCCAGCAGGGGACCCGGGGAAAAACTGTTTTTT.

This clonotype is labeled as medium-sized. This chain connects TRBV6-5 to TRBJ1-1; 9 nucleotides line up with TRBD1. The CDR3 length is 12 residues. V lost 6 bases to trimming and J lost 7 bases; unmatched junction nucleotides: 3. Germline CDR1 is MNHEY and CDR2 is SVGAGI. The CDR3 bases are TGTGCCAGCAGCCGGGGACAGGGTGAAGCTTTCTTT. Translated: CASSRGQGEAFF.

This clonotype was found a few times. V and J are TRBV6-5 and TRBJ1-2; 8 bases agree with TRBD1. Germline-derived CDR1 and CDR2 are MNHEY and SVGAGI. The trim removed 2 bases at V and 1 base at J, leaving 3 bases unmatched. The CDR3 totals 15 residues. The CDR3 reads CASSYGDRINYGYTF. The CDR3 DNA reads as TGTGCCAGCAGTTACGGGGACAGGATTAACTATGGCTACACCTTC.

This clonotype is medium-sized in the sample. The rearrangement uses TRBV6-5 and TRBJ2-2; 7 bases align to TRBD2. This CDR3 is 16 amino acids long. V lost 7 bases to trimming and J lost 0 bases; unmatched junction nucleotides: 8. Per germline, CDR1 MNHEY and CDR2 SVGAGI. CDR3 DNA: TGTGCCAGCACCGGAGTAGCGGGTGCGAACACCGGGGAGCTGTTTTTT. This translates into CASTGVAGANTGELFF.

The genes are TRBV28 and TRBJ2-1, with 11 positions matching TRBD2. Germline V gene lookup returns CDR1 MDHEN and CDR2 SYDVKM. V trimming: 6 bases; J trimming: 2 bases; junction bases outside the gene matches: 3. The CDR3 is made up of 15 amino acids. The CDR3 DNA reads as TGTGCCAGCAGCATAGCGGGAGGGCCCTACAATGAGCAGTTCTTC. Protein sequence: CASSIAGGPYNEQFF. Together with reference TRBV28 and TRBJ2-1, the CDR3 gives the full variable domain: DVKVTQSSRYLVKRTGEKVFLECVQDMDHENMFWYRQDPGLGLRLIYFSYDVKMKEKGDIPEGYSVSREKKERFSLILESASTNQTSMYLCASSIAGGPYNEQFFGPGTRLTVL.

V gene TRBV24-1 combines with J gene TRBJ1-1; D unclear. Germline V gene data show CDR1 as KGHDR and CDR2 as SFDVKD. The CDR3 sequence is 13 residues long. Trimming cost V 5 bases and J 1 base, with 7 bases left between them. The CDR3 reads CATSAHRNTEAFF. The CDR3 DNA reads as TGTGCCACCAGTGCTCACCGGAACACTGAAGCTTTCTTT.

The chain joins TRBV2 to TRBJ2-7; no firm D call. The CDR3 contains 14 residues. Per germline, CDR1 SNHLY and CDR2 FYNNEI. V was trimmed by 0 bases and J by 5 bases, leaving 11 bases between them. CDR3 amino acids: CASSEAGPPDEQYF. The DNA for the CDR3 is TGTGCCAGCAGTGAAGCCGGGCCCCCTGACGAGCAGTACTTC.

By share of the sample, this clonotype is medium-sized. This sequence joins TRBV12-3 or TRBV12-4 and TRBJ2-7, with D possibly called TRBD1 or TRBD2 (6 bases each). The CDR3 extends over 14 amino acids. The ends were cut back, 3 bases at V and 6 bases at J, with 15 bases in the middle. The chain's CDR3 is CASSFGIGGREQYF. For the CDR3, the DNA is TGTGCCAGCAGTTTTGGGATCGGGGGCCGCGAGCAGTACTTC.

This clonotype is deemed medium-sized. The genes are TRBV27 and TRBJ2-1; the D is unclear. Germline V lookup: CDR1 MNHEY, CDR2 SMNVEV (reference sequence). This CDR3 spans 15 amino acids. The germline V and J ends were trimmed by 0 bases and 0 bases, with 6 bases remaining between them. As DNA, the CDR3 is TGTGCCAGCAGTTTATCTGACCCCTCCTACAATGAGCAGTTCTTC. Its protein is CASSLSDPSYNEQFF.

This clonotype was detected only once. The V call is TRBV4-3, the J call TRBJ2-1; D is unresolved. V was pared by 3 bases and J by 0 bases, with 9 bases between. This CDR3 spans 15 amino acids. In germline, CDR1 is LGHNA, CDR2 YSLEER. The CDR3 nucleotides read TGCGCCAGCAGCCAGAGCCCCGTCTCCTACAATGAGCAGTTCTTC. Its translation: CASSQSPVSYNEQFF.

In this sample, this clonotype is medium-sized (0.01 to 0.1%). The chain couples TRBV7-9 to TRBJ1-2; 7 nucleotides match TRBD1. There are 17 residues in the CDR3. With V trimmed by 5 bases and J by 2 bases, 14 bases remained unmatched. CDR1 is SEHNR and CDR2 is FQNEAQ in the germline V gene (reference sequence). CDR3 nucleotides: TGTGCCAGCAGCCCGGATCGGGGACAGACTATCAACTATGGCTACACCTTC. Translated, it gives CASSPDRGQTINYGYTF.

This clonotype rates as medium-sized (0.01 to 0.1%). V gene TRBV5-1 combines with J gene TRBJ1-4, with 8 bases matching TRBD1. This CDR3 has 16 amino acids. The germline V gene has CDR1 SGHRS and CDR2 YFSETQ. Germline trimming cut 3 bases from V and 7 bases from J; bases unmatched to any gene: 11. CDR3 residues: CASSSIQTGAGEKLFF. The CDR3 DNA reads TGCGCCAGCAGCTCGATCCAGACAGGGGCGGGTGAAAAACTGTTTTTT.

This clonotype was counted only a few times. The rearrangement uses TRBV14 and TRBJ2-1, with a tentative D call TRBD1 (5 bases). Germline V gene sequence: CDR1 SGHDN, CDR2 FVKESK. V was clipped by 2 bases and J by 10 bases, with 12 bases between them. This CDR3 comprises 13 residues. CDR3 sequence: CASSQSGSQEQFF. Here the CDR3 DNA reads TGTGCCAGCAGCCAATCAGGGTCCCAGGAGCAGTTCTTC.

In its sample, this clonotype is medium-sized. The V and J genes are TRBV6-2 or TRBV6-3 and TRBJ1-1; D is perhaps TRBD1 (6 bases). With 7 bases removed from V and 4 bases from J, the gap between germline ends came to 16 bases. This CDR3 contains 14 residues. CDR1 is MNHEY and CDR2 is SVGEGT in the germline V gene. The CDR3, as DNA: TGTGCCAGCACCCTAGTCGACAGGCGCACTGAAGCTTTCTTT. It codes for CASTLVDRRTEAFF.

By proportion, this clonotype is large. The V call is TRBV5-1, the J call TRBJ2-7; TRBD1 is a possible D gene (5 bases). V was pared by 4 bases and J by 11 bases, with 28 bases between. Germline V CDR1 and CDR2: SGHRS, YFSETQ. CDR3 length equals 16 residues. CDR3: CASSMSGQAAAGWEYF. In DNA, the CDR3 is TGCGCCAGCAGCATGTCCGGCCAGGCCGCTGCAGGGTGGGAGTACTTC.

The CDR3 DNA is TGTGCCAGCAGCTTACTAGGGCGGGGCGCGTCCTACGAGCAGTACTTC. Translating it yields CASSLLGRGASYEQYF. This chain joins TRBV7-6 and TRBJ2-7; D perhaps matches TRBD2 (6 bases). The CDR3 spans 16 residues. Germline CDR1 is SGHVS and CDR2 is FNYEAQ. The V and J ends lost 2 bases and 1 base respectively, with 15 bases between them.

The J gene is TRBJ2-4, the V gene TRBV4-1, with D unresolved. The CDR3 runs 17 residues. CDR1 is MGHRA, CDR2 YSYEKL, per germline. The germline V and J ends were trimmed by 0 bases and 0 bases, with 12 bases remaining between them. The CDR3 protein is CASSQDPAYPAKNIQYF. DNA for the CDR3: TGCGCCAGCAGCCAAGATCCGGCTTACCCAGCCAAAAACATTCAGTACTTC.

By its share, this clonotype is medium-sized. V usage is TRBV6-6 and J usage is TRBJ1-4; D is unresolved. The CDR3 contains 11 residues. Trimming took off 6 bases at V and 11 bases at J, with 10 bases between the two ends. Germline V gene sequence: CDR1 MNHNY, CDR2 SVGAGI (reference sequence). CDR3 sequence: CASSPGVKLFF. The CDR3 DNA reads TGTGCCAGCAGCCCAGGCGTGAAACTGTTTTTT.

The chain links TRBV7-9 to TRBJ2-1; 14 nucleotides agree with TRBD2. The germline V gene encodes CDR1 SEHNR and CDR2 FQNEAQ (reference sequence). This CDR3 comprises 17 residues. The V segment lost 2 bases and the J segment 9 bases; nucleotides outside the gene matches: 9. The CDR3 loop reads CASSLRGLAGEWREQFF. The CDR3 bases are TGTGCCAGCAGCTTAAGGGGACTAGCGGGAGAATGGCGTGAGCAGTTCTTC.

The sample holds many counts of this clonotype. V is TRBV29-1 and J is TRBJ2-5; D unclear. V was cut by 7 bases and J by 5 bases, with 14 bases left in between. CDR1 and CDR2 from the germline V gene are SQVTM and ANQGSEA. There are 12 residues in the CDR3. The CDR3 coding sequence is TGCAGCGCTGTGACCCAGAAGGAGACCCAGTACTTC. It translates to CSAVTQKETQYF. The variable domain in full, completed from reference TRBV29-1 and TRBJ2-5, reads SAVISQKPSRDICQRGTSLTIQCQVDSQVTMMFWYRQQPGQSLTLIATANQGSEATYESGFVIDKFPISRPNLTFSTLTVSNMSPEDSSIYLCSAVTQKETQYFGPGTRLLVL.

The table lists this clonotype with many counts. This chain joins TRBV27 and TRBJ2-3, with D tentatively TRBD1 or TRBD2 (7 bases each). The CDR3 spans 14 residues. The V and J ends lost 7 bases and 5 bases respectively, with 16 bases between them. Per the germline V gene, CDR1 is MNHEY and CDR2 is SMNVEV (reference sequence). The CDR3 nucleotides read TGTGCCAGCATGGGAGGGGGCCGGGAAGATACGCAGTATTTT. It codes for CASMGGGREDTQYF.

This clonotype is judged medium-sized. This rearrangement joins TRBV28 to TRBJ2-1; 12 bases align to TRBD2. Germline CDR1 reads MDHEN; CDR2 reads SYDVKM. J was trimmed by 8 bases and V by 6 bases; bases with no gene match: 8. CDR3 length: 15 residues. The CDR3 region has the DNA TGTGCCAGCAGCGTAAGGACTAGCGGGATCTATGAGCAGTTCTTC. This encodes CASSVRTSGIYEQFF.

This clonotype is medium-sized. The chain carries TRBV11-2 and TRBJ2-6; 8 bases are a match to TRBD1. In germline, CDR1 is SGHAT, CDR2 FQNNGV. After removal of 4 bases from V and 2 bases from J, the junction contained 4 bases not matched to a gene. This CDR3 spans 16 amino acids. The CDR3 DNA sequence: TGTGCCAGCAGCTATCGACAGGGGACTGGGGCCAACGTCCTGACTTTC. Translation: CASSYRQGTGANVLTF.